The present T cell receptor (beta chain) was sequenced within a study of blood T cell repertoires in COVID-19. Sequencing used immunoSEQ multiplex PCR; TCRdb keeps in-frame clones, though not all of them. The table records about 45,000 clones, 70% to 90% of them present only once. The TCR sequence derives from an elderly woman with acute or convalescent COVID-19. Sequences were obtained from peripheral blood.

The CDR3 DNA sequence: TGTGCCAGTAAACAGCGGGCCGGCACAGATACGCAGTATTTT. This gives the protein CASKQRAGTDTQYF. The chain uses TRBV19 and TRBJ2-3; D is perhaps TRBD2 (6 bases). V dropped 7 bases and J dropped 1 base, with 12 bases sitting between them. Germline assignment: CDR1 LNHDA and CDR2 SQIVND (reference sequence). The CDR3 spans 14 residues.